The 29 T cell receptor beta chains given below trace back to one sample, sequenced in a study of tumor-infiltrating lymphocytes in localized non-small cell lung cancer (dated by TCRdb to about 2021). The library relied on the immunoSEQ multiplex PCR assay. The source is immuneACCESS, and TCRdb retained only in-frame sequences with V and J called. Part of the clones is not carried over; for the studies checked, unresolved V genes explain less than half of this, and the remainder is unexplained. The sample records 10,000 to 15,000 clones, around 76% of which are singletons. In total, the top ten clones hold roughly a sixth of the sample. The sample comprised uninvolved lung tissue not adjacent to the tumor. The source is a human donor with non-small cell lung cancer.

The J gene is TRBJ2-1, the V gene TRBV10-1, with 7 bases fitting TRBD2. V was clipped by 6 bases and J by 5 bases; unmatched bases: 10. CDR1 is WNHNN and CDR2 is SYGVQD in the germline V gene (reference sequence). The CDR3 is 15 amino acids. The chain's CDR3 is CASRPGGSTDNEQFF. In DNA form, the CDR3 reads TGCGCCAGCAGACCAGGCGGGAGTACCGACAATGAGCAGTTCTTC.

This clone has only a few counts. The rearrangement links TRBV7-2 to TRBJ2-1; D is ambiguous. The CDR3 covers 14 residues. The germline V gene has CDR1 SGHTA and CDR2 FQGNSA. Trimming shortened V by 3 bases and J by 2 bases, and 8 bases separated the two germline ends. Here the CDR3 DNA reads TGTGCCAGCAGCTTCCCCGTCACCTACAATGAGCAGTTCTTC. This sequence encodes CASSFPVTYNEQFF.

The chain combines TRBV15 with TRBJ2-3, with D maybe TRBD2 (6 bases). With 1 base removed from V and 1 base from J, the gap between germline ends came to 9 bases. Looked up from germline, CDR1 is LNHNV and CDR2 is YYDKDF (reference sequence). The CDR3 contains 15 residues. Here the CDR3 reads CATSRGASGTDTQYF. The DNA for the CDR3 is TGTGCCACCAGCAGAGGAGCTAGCGGCACAGATACGCAGTATTTT.

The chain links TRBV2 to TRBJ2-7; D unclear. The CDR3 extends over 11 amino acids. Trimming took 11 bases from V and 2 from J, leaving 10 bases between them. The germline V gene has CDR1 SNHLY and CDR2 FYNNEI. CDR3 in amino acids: CAGTSTYEQYF. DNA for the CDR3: TGTGCCGGCACCTCGACCTACGAGCAGTACTTC.

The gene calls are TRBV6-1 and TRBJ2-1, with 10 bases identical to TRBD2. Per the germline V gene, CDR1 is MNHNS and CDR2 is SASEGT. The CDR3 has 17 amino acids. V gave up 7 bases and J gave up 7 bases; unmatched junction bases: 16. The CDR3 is CASNDLGTSGMGNEQFF. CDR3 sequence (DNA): TGTGCCAGCAATGACCTGGGAACTAGCGGGATGGGTAATGAGCAGTTCTTC.

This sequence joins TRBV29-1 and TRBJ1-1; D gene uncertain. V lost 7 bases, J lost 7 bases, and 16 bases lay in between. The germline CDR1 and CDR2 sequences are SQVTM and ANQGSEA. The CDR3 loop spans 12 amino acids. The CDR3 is CSGARGHLEAFF. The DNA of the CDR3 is TGCAGCGGCGCGAGAGGGCACCTTGAAGCTTTCTTT.

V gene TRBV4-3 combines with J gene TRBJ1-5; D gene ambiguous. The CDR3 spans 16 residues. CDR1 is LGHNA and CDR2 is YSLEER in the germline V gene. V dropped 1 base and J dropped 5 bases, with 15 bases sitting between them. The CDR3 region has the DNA TGCGCCAGCAGCCAAGTTTTAGGCTTTATGGATCAGCCCCAGCATTTT. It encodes CASSQVLGFMDQPQHF.

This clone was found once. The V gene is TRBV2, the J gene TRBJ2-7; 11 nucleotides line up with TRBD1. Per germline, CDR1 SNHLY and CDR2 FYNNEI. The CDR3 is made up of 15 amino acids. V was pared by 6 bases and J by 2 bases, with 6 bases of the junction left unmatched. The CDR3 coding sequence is TGTGCCAGCAGCCCTGGGACAGGGGGGGCCTACGAGCAGTACTTC. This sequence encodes CASSPGTGGAYEQYF.

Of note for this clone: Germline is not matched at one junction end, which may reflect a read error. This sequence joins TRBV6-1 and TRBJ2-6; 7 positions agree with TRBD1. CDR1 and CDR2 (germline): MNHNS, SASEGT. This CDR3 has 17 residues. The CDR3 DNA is TGTGCCAGCAGGGAAGGGACAGAGATCTCTGGGGCCAACGTCCTGACTTTC. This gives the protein CASREGTEISGANVLTF.

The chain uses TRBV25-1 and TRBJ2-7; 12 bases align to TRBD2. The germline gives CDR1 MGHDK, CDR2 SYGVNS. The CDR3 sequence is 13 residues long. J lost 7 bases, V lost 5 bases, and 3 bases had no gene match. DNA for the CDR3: TGTGCCAGCAGTCGACTAGCGGGAGAAGAGCAGTACTTC. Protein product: CASSRLAGEEQYF.

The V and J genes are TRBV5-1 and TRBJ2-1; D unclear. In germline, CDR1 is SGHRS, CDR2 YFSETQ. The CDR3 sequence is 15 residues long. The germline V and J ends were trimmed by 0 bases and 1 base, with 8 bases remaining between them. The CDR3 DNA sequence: TGCGCCAGCAGCTTGGATACCCAATCCTACAATGAGCAGTTCTTC. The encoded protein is CASSLDTQSYNEQFF.

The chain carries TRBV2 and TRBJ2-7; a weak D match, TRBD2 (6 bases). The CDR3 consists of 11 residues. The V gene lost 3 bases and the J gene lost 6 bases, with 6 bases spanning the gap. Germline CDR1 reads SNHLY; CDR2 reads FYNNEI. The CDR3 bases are TGTGCCAGCAGTGACGGGGGCGAGCAGTACTTC. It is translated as CASSDGGEQYF.

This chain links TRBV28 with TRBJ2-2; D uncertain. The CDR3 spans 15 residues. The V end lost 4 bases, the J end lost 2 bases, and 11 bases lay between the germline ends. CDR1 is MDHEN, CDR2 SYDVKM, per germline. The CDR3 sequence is CASSSSPVNTGELFF. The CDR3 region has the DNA TGTGCCAGCAGTTCAAGCCCAGTAAACACCGGGGAGCTGTTTTTT.

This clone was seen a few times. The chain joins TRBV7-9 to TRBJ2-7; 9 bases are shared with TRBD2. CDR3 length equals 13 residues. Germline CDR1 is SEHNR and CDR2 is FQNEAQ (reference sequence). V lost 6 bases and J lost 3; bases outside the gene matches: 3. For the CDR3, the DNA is TGTGCCAGCAGGTTTAGCGGGAGCTACGAGCAGTACTTC. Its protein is CASRFSGSYEQYF.

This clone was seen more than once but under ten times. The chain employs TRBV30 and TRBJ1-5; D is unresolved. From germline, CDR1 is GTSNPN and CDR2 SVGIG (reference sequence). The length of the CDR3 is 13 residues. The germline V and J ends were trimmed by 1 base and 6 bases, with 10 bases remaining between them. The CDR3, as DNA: TGTGCCTGGAGTGGCAGGAAGAGTCAGCCCCAGCATTTT. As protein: CAWSGRKSQPQHF.

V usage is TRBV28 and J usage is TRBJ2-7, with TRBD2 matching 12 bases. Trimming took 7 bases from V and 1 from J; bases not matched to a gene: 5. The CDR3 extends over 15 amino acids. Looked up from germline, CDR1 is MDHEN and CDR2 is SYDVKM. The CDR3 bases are TGTGCCAGCATTGGACTAGCGGGATCTTCCTACGAGCAGTACTTC. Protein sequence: CASIGLAGSSYEQYF.

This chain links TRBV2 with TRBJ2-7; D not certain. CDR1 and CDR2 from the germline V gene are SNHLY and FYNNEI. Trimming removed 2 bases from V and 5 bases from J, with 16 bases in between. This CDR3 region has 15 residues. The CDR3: CASSERFSVPNEQYF. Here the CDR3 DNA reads TGTGCCAGCAGTGAAAGATTTAGTGTCCCAAACGAGCAGTACTTC.

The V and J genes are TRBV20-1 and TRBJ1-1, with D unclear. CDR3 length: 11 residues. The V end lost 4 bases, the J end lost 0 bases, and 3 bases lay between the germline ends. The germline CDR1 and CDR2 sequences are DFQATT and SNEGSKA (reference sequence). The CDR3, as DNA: TGCAGTGCTAAGTTGAACACTGAAGCTTTCTTT. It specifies CSAKLNTEAFF.

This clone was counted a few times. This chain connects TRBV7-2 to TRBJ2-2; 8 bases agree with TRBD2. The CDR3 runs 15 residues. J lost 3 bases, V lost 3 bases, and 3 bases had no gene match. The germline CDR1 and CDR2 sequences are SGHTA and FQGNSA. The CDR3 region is CASSFRTSHTGELFF. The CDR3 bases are TGTGCCAGCAGCTTTAGGACTAGCCACACCGGGGAGCTGTTTTTT.

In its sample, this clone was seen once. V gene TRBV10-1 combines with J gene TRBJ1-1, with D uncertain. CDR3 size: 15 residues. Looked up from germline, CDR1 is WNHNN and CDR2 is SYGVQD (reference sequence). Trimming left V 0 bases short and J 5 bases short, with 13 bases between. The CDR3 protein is CASSESWGVGTEAFF. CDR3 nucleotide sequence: TGCGCCAGCAGTGAGTCCTGGGGAGTAGGGACTGAAGCTTTCTTT.

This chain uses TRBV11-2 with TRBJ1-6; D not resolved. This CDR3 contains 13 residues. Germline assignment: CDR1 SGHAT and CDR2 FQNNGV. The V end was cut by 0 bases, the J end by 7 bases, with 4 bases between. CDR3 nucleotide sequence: TGTGCCAGCAGCTTAGACGCGAATTCACCCCTCCACTTT. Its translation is CASSLDANSPLHF.

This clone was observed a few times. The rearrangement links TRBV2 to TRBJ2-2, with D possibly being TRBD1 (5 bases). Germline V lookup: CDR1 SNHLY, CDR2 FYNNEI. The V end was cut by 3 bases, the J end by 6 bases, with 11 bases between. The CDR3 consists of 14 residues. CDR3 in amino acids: CASSEQGLAGELFF. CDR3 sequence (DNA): TGTGCCAGCAGTGAGCAGGGTTTAGCCGGGGAGCTGTTTTTT.

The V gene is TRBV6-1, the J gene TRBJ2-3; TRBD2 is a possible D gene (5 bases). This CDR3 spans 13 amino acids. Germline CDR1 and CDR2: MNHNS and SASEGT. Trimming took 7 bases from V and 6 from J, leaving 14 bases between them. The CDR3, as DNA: TGTGCCAGCACTAGCTGGTCTTTGGATACGCAGTATTTT. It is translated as CASTSWSLDTQYF.

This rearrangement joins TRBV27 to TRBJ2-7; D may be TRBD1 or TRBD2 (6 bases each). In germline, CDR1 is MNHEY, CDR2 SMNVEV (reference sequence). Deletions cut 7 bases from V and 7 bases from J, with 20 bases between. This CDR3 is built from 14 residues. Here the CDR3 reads CASTPGVGAEEQYF. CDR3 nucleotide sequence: TGTGCCAGCACCCCGGGGGTGGGGGCAGAGGAGCAGTACTTC.

CDR3 nucleotide sequence: TGTGCCAGCAGCGCCCGTGGCTCCTATAATTCACCCCTCCACTTT. It codes for CASSARGSYNSPLHF. The genes are TRBV7-9 and TRBJ1-6; the D is unclear. Per germline, CDR1 SEHNR and CDR2 FQNEAQ (reference sequence). Between the trimmed V and J ends, which lost 5 bases and 0 bases, there was a span of 8 bases. This CDR3 has 15 residues.

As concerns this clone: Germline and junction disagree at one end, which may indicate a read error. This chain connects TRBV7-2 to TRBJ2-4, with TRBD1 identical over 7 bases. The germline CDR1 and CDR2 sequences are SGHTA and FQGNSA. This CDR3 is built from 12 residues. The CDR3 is CASSLRGRSGRF. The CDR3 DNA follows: TGTGCCAGCAGCTTGAGGGGGCGCAGCGGCCGCTTC. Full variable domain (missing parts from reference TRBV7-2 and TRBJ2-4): GAGVSQSPSNKVTEKGKDVELRCDPISGHTALYWYRQSLGQGLEFLIYFQGNSAPDKSGLPSDRFSAERTGGSVSTLTIQRTQQEDSAVYLCASSLRGRSGRFGAGTRLSVL.

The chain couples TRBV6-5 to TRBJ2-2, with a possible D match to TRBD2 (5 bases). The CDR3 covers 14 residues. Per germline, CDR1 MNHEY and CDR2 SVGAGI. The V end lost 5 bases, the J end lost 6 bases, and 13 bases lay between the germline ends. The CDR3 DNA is TGTGCCAGCAGTACTACAAGCGGACCCGGGGAGCTGTTTTTT. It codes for CASSTTSGPGELFF.

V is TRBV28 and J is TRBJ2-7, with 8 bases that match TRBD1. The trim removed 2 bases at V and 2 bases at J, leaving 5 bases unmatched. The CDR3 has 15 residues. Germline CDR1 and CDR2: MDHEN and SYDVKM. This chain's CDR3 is CASSLRLGQAYEQYF. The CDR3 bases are TGTGCCAGCAGTTTACGCCTGGGACAGGCCTACGAGCAGTACTTC.

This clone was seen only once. This CDR3 is CASSLVQGVSPLHF. The CDR3 DNA sequence: TGTGCCAGCAGCTTAGTACAGGGGGTTTCACCCCTCCACTTT. The chain combines TRBV11-2 with TRBJ1-6; 8 nucleotides agree with TRBD1. V shed 1 base and J 9 bases; nucleotides not matched to a gene: 2. Germline CDR1 SGHAT, CDR2 FQNNGV. The length of the CDR3 is 14 residues.